This TCR beta chain was obtained from a study of T cells in Graves' hyperthyroidism and ophthalmopathy. CDR1 and CDR2 (germline): SQVTM, ANQGSEA. This CDR3 is 13 amino acids long. V gave up 8 bases and J gave up 5 bases; unmatched junction bases: 9. Study observations and caveats: Most expanded thyroid clonotypes above 0.001 also appeared in blood.

Of note for this clonotype: Antigen: not known.

RNA transcripts provided the source from which TCR beta CDR3 regions were amplified. During a first-round RT-PCR of the TCR CDR3, the HTBI primer set was used. TCRdb fed the multiplex PCR reads into MiXCR, producing one record per CDR3 protein. The table shows hundreds of thousands of distinct CDR3 sequences, with around 45% occurring only once. Among the patients, aged 18 to 65, hyperthyroidism was newly diagnosed and had lasted under 2 months. Any patient presenting with uncontrolled infection, other autoimmune disease, pregnancy or lactation was left out. Diagnosis relied on clinical symptoms, serum thyroxine and TRAb, thyroid ultrasound and orbital computed tomography.

J is TRBJ2-5 and V is TRBV29-1; 9 positions agree with TRBD1. The receptor's source is a woman aged 18 to 35 with Graves' hyperthyroidism. Sequenced input: peripheral blood or thyroid tissue (not recorded which). CDR3 region: CSRTGQGRETQYF. The CDR3 DNA reads TGCAGCCGGACGGGACAGGGACGGGAGACCCAGTACTTC. Variable domain in full (rest from reference TRBV29-1 and TRBJ2-5): SAVISQKPSRDICQRGTSLTIQCQVDSQVTMMFWYRQQPGQSLTLIATANQGSEATYESGFVIDKFPISRPNLTFSTLTVSNMSPEDSSIYLCSRTGQGRETQYFGPGTRLLVL.